This T cell receptor (beta chain) was recovered during a study of shared clonotypes between healthy human individuals. Study-level background: Each donor's CD8 memory used one plate, CD8 naive two, each CD4 subset three.

A CD45RA+ naive subset and a CD45RA-negative memory subset were split from CD4+ cells. The CDR3 runs to 16 residues. Looked up from germline, CDR1 is SGHDT and CDR2 is YYEEEE. V was trimmed by 0 bases and J by 4 bases, leaving 16 bases between them. The authors ran the assay at deep level. Assay used: immunoSEQ multiplex PCR; TCRdb lists only in-frame clones, some missing. Altogether fewer than 2.5 million clones are present, roughly 93% being singletons, with the ten largest covering about 0.39%. The material sequenced was naive CD4+ T cells from PBMCs. Described subset: CD45RA+ positively selected. This TCR was sampled from a man aged 18 to 29 in good health. Some clones in this sample may be carry-over from other donors' samples. The J gene is TRBJ1-2, the V gene TRBV5-6; D possibly corresponds to TRBD1 (5 bases). The CDR3 here is CASSLVSAGSLYGYTF. Here the CDR3 DNA reads TGTGCCAGCAGCTTGGTTTCGGCAGGGAGCCTCTATGGCTACACCTTC.